A single sample is the source of the 10 T cell receptor beta chains below, sequenced in a study of CD8+CD57+ T cells in acquired aplastic anemia. Profiles of TCR beta VDJ and CDR3 were generated from a genomic DNA template. TCRdb re-analysed the reads in MiXCR, keeping a single row per CDR3 protein. The table lists approximately 180,000 distinct CDR3 sequences, roughly 65% of them singletons. Patients selected for sequencing had displayed CD8+CD57+ cell expansion by flow cytometry. The sequencing sample was made of sorted CD4+, CD8+, or CD8+CD57+ T cells (not recorded which) from PBMCs. These TCRs come from a human donor with aplastic anemia.

The chain is built from TRBV7-2 and TRBJ2-7, with D unresolved. The V gene lost 1 base and the J gene lost 3 bases, with 7 bases spanning the gap. CDR1 is SGHTA, CDR2 FQGNSA, per germline. The CDR3 is 13 amino acids. Here the CDR3 reads CASSLGMVYEQYF. The DNA for the CDR3 is TGTGCCAGCAGCTTAGGGATGGTCTACGAGCAGTACTTC.

The CDR3 DNA reads as TGTGCCAGCAATGATGGTGGGTGGGGGAGCGTTCAGCCCCAGCATTTT. Its translation is CASNDGGWGSVQPQHF. V is TRBV2 and J is TRBJ1-5, with a possible D match to TRBD1 (5 bases). The CDR3 runs to 16 residues. The V gene lost 7 bases and the J gene lost 6 bases, with 22 bases spanning the gap. Germline assignment: CDR1 SNHLY and CDR2 FYNNEI.

V usage is TRBV7-9 and J usage is TRBJ1-2, with no clear D. CDR1 and CDR2 from the germline V gene are SEHNR and FQNEAQ (reference sequence). Trimming took off 1 base at V and 7 bases at J, with 1 base between the two ends. This CDR3 is built from 10 residues. The CDR3 region is CASSLVGYTF. The CDR3 DNA sequence: TGTGCCAGCAGCTTAGTTGGCTACACCTTC.

Points on this clonotype: One end of the junction fails to match germline, which may point to a read error. V and J are TRBV14 and TRBJ2-3; weak D call: TRBD2 (5 bases). The CDR3 loop spans 18 amino acids. Germline CDR1 and CDR2: SGHDN and FVKESK. CDR3 coding DNA: TGTGCCAGCGGCCAAGGCCCCGGGATGGCAGGCCACACAGATACGCAGTATTTT. It yields the protein CASGQGPGMAGHTDTQYF.

The chain carries TRBV6-1 and TRBJ1-1; D perhaps matches TRBD1 (5 bases). V was shortened by 7 bases and J by 1 base, with 10 bases between the two germline ends. Germline values: CDR1 MNHNS, CDR2 SASEGT. The CDR3 has 13 amino acids. The CDR3 protein is CASTRTWNTEAFF. The CDR3 coding sequence is TGTGCCAGCACCAGGACATGGAACACTGAAGCTTTCTTT.

V and J are TRBV15 and TRBJ2-7; maybe TRBD2 (5 bases). V dropped 0 bases and J dropped 4 bases, with 7 bases sitting between them. Looked up from germline, CDR1 is LNHNV and CDR2 is YYDKDF (reference sequence). The CDR3 has 13 amino acids. The CDR3 DNA sequence: TGTGCCACCAGCAGAGATTGGGAGTACGAGCAGTACTTC. Its translation: CATSRDWEYEQYF.

This clonotype was seen many times. J is TRBJ2-1 and V is TRBV9; D is uncertain. V was pared by 3 bases and J by 9 bases, with 7 bases between. Germline lookup yields CDR1 SGDLS and CDR2 YYNGEE. This CDR3 has 11 residues. CDR3 nucleotide sequence: TGTGCCAGCAGCGGGATCGGTGAGCAGTTCTTC. Protein sequence: CASSGIGEQFF. Together with reference TRBV9 and TRBJ2-1, the CDR3 gives the full variable domain: DSGVTQTPKHLITATGQRVTLRCSPRSGDLSVYWYQQSLDQGLQFLIQYYNGEERAKGNILERFSAQQFPDLHSELNLSSLELGDSALYFCASSGIGEQFFGPGTRLTVL.

This clonotype came up many times. The V gene is TRBV6-5, the J gene TRBJ2-7; no firm D call. The CDR3 has 13 amino acids. V was clipped by 10 bases and J by 7 bases, with 20 bases between them. Per germline, CDR1 MNHEY and CDR2 SVGAGI. CDR3: CATSATGVGEQYF. The CDR3 DNA is TGTGCCACCTCAGCTACGGGTGTCGGGGAGCAGTACTTC.

This clonotype appeared many times. The CDR3 loop reads CASGALAKNIQYF. The DNA for the CDR3 is TGTGCCAGCGGAGCGTTAGCCAAAAACATTCAGTACTTC. The gene calls are TRBV12-3 or TRBV12-4 and TRBJ2-4; D unresolved. V shed 8 bases and J shed 0 bases, with 8 bases lying between them. The CDR3 runs to 13 residues.

This clonotype was seen many times. V usage is TRBV24-1 and J usage is TRBJ1-1; 7 nucleotides agree with TRBD1. The CDR3 is 16 amino acids. J was trimmed by 0 bases and V by 0 bases; bases with no gene match: 3. Looked up from germline, CDR1 is KGHDR and CDR2 is SFDVKD. The CDR3 here is CATSDLTGVMNTEAFF. In DNA form, the CDR3 reads TGTGCCACCAGTGATTTGACAGGGGTCATGAACACTGAAGCTTTCTTT.